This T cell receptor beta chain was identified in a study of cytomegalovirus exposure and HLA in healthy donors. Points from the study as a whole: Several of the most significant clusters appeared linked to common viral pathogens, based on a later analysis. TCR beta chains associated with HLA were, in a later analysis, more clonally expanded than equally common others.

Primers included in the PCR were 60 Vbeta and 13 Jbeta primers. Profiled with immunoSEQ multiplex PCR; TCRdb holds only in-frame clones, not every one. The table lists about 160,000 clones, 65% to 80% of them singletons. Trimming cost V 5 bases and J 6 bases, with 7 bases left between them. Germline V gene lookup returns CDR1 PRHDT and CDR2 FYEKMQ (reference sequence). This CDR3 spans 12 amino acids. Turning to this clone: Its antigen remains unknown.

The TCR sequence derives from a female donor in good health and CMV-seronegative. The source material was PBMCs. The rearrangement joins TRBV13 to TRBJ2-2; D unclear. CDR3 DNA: TGTGCCAGCAGCCCCCAGGCCGGGGAGCTGTTTTTT. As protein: CASSPQAGELFF.